The 27 T cell receptor beta chains listed next were all sequenced from one sample in a study of beta chain features in type 1 diabetes. The entirety of the isolated RNA underwent reverse transcription, so expressed TCRB transcripts were sequenced. Libraries were prepared by immunoSEQ multiplex PCR; TCRdb keeps only in-frame clonotypes and omits some of them. The sample records around 310,000 clones, more than 9.5% being singletons. Material for sequencing was naive CD4+ T cells from blood. The receptors derive from a woman aged 30 to 39 in good health.

The genes are TRBV6-5 and TRBJ2-3; TRBD2 matches 10 bases. V dropped 4 bases and J dropped 4; count of bases not matched to a gene: 8. The CDR3 is 16 amino acids. Germline V gene data show CDR1 as MNHEY and CDR2 as SVGAGI. CDR3 residues: CASSSLAGGYPDTQYF. For the CDR3, the DNA is TGTGCCAGCAGTTCCTTAGCGGGAGGTTACCCAGATACGCAGTATTTT.

This clone came up a few times. The rearrangement uses TRBV5-1 and TRBJ2-7, with TRBD2 matching over 12 bases. Germline V gene lookup returns CDR1 SGHRS and CDR2 YFSETQ. V was pared by 0 bases and J by 3 bases, with 7 bases of the junction left unmatched. This CDR3 has 17 amino acids. Written as DNA, the CDR3 is TGCGCCAGCAGCTTGGTTTCAGGACTAGCGGGAAACTACGAGCAGTACTTC. This sequence encodes CASSLVSGLAGNYEQYF.

A note on this clone: The junction departs from germline at one end; a sequencing error may be responsible. The rearrangement joins TRBV7-7 to TRBJ2-3; 8 positions agree with TRBD2. CDR3 size: 15 residues. Germline CDR1 reads SSHAT; CDR2 reads FNYEAQ (reference sequence). The CDR3 loop is CASSFSGGGTDTQYF. DNA for the CDR3: TGTGCTAGCAGCTTTTCGGGAGGGGGCACAGATACGCAGTATTTT.

This clone was seen more than once but under ten times. V gene TRBV4-3 combines with J gene TRBJ2-2, with 11 bases lining up with TRBD2. V was clipped by 5 bases and J by 0 bases; unmatched bases: 2. Germline-derived CDR1 and CDR2 are LGHNA and YSLEER. The CDR3 consists of 16 residues. DNA of the CDR3: TGCGCCAGCAGCACTAGCGGGAGCCCGAACACCGGGGAGCTGTTTTTT. Protein product: CASSTSGSPNTGELFF.

This rearrangement joins TRBV27 to TRBJ2-3; TRBD2 might be the D (6 bases). Germline V gene data show CDR1 as MNHEY and CDR2 as SMNVEV (reference sequence). The ends were cut back, 3 bases at V and 0 bases at J, with 10 bases in the middle. The CDR3 is made up of 15 amino acids. CDR3 DNA sequence: TGTGCCAGCAGTTTTCGGGGGAAGAGCACAGATACGCAGTATTTT. This sequence encodes CASSFRGKSTDTQYF.

This clone was seen a handful of times. The chain uses TRBV18 and TRBJ2-3; maybe TRBD1 (6 bases). The CDR3 is 17 residues long. Between the trimmed V and J ends, which lost 8 bases and 1 base, there was a span of 22 bases. Germline loops: CDR1 KGHSH, CDR2 LQKENI. CDR3 residues: CASPSIQGSVGTDTQYF. In DNA form, the CDR3 reads TGTGCCAGCCCGTCAATCCAGGGGAGTGTGGGCACAGATACGCAGTATTTT.

This clone was observed a single time. The chain recombines TRBV15 with TRBJ2-5; D is ambiguous. The germline V gene has CDR1 LNHNV and CDR2 YYDKDF (reference sequence). This CDR3 comprises 16 residues. Trimming removed 0 bases from V and 5 bases from J, with 16 bases in between. The CDR3 coding sequence is TGTGCCACCAGCAGAGATCGGTCAGGTACCTCCGAGACCCAGTACTTC. Translating it yields CATSRDRSGTSETQYF.

The sample holds a few counts of this clone. The chain couples TRBV9 to TRBJ1-3; D is uncertain. Germline V gene data show CDR1 as SGDLS and CDR2 as YYNGEE. This CDR3 is 14 amino acids long. V lost 5 bases and J lost 1, with 10 bases in between. CDR3 in amino acids: CASSQSPSGNTIYF. The CDR3 DNA reads as TGTGCCAGCAGTCAGTCGCCTTCTGGAAACACCATATATTTT.

There are a few counts of this clone. This chain joins TRBV4-2 and TRBJ2-1; TRBD2 matches 8 bases. V was clipped by 1 base and J by 5 bases; unmatched bases: 7. The length of the CDR3 is 16 residues. Germline V gene lookup returns CDR1 LGHNA and CDR2 YNFKEQ. The CDR3 spells CASSQGSGSRNNEQFF. The CDR3 nucleotides are TGTGCCAGCAGCCAAGGGAGCGGGAGTAGAAACAATGAGCAGTTCTTC.

The gene calls are TRBV5-1 and TRBJ2-1, with TRBD2 matching 7 bases. Germline V lookup: CDR1 SGHRS, CDR2 YFSETQ. The CDR3 has 12 residues. With 4 bases clipped from V and 7 bases from J, the junction kept 2 bases outside the gene matches. The CDR3 DNA is TGCGCCAGCAGCAGGACTAGGAATGAGCAGTTCTTC. This codes for CASSRTRNEQFF.

The chain combines TRBV4-2 with TRBJ2-1; TRBD1 agrees at 8 bases. In germline, CDR1 is LGHNA, CDR2 YNFKEQ. V lost 1 base, J lost 5 bases, and 7 bases stayed unmatched. The length of the CDR3 is 16 residues. The CDR3 loop reads CASSQGQGIRDNEQFF. The CDR3 region has the DNA TGTGCCAGCAGCCAAGGACAGGGGATTCGGGACAATGAGCAGTTCTTC.

The rearrangement links TRBV5-8 to TRBJ2-5, with 9 bases aligning to TRBD1. The CDR3 totals 16 residues. Germline values: CDR1 SGHTS, CDR2 YDEGEE. V lost 5 bases to trimming and J lost 1 base; unmatched junction nucleotides: 9. This CDR3 is CASRRGTGIPQETQYF. In DNA, the CDR3 is TGTGCCAGCAGAAGGGGGACAGGGATTCCCCAAGAGACCCAGTACTTC.

Concerning this clone: Within the sample, other DNA sequences also encode this same CDR3. The V and J genes are TRBV9 and TRBJ2-7; unclear D gene. CDR3 length: 13 residues. Germline CDR1 and CDR2: SGDLS and YYNGEE. The V and J ends lost 0 bases and 1 base respectively, with 5 bases between them. The CDR3 protein is CASSVDSSYEQYF. CDR3 nucleotide sequence: TGTGCCAGCAGCGTAGACTCTTCCTACGAGCAGTACTTC.

This clone was detected a few times. V gene TRBV5-6 combines with J gene TRBJ2-3; 10 nucleotides line up with TRBD1. The CDR3 length is 16 residues. J lost 2 bases, V lost 3 bases, and 6 bases had no gene match. Germline loops: CDR1 SGHDT, CDR2 YYEEEE. The CDR3 loop reads CASSWRTGGFTDTQYF. The CDR3 DNA follows: TGTGCCAGCAGCTGGAGGACAGGGGGGTTCACAGATACGCAGTATTTT.

This chain uses TRBV2 with TRBJ2-3, with a tentative D call TRBD2 (6 bases). The V end lost 8 bases, the J end lost 5 bases, and 11 bases lay between the germline ends. The CDR3 runs 12 residues. In germline, CDR1 is SNHLY, CDR2 FYNNEI. The CDR3 DNA reads as TGTGCCAGCTTCGGGACTGGAGATACGCAGTATTTT. This translates into CASFGTGDTQYF.

The chain carries TRBV25-1 and TRBJ2-2, with 11 positions matching TRBD2. The germline gives CDR1 MGHDK, CDR2 SYGVNS. This CDR3 has 14 amino acids. After removal of 7 bases from V and 5 bases from J, the junction contained 3 bases not matched to a gene. The CDR3 bases are TGTGCCAGCACGGGACTAGCGGCGACCGGGGAGCTGTTTTTT. Residues: CASTGLAATGELFF.

The table lists this clone with a few counts. V is TRBV5-4 and J is TRBJ2-2; 13 bases are shared with TRBD2. From germline, CDR1 is SGHNT and CDR2 YYREEE (reference sequence). Trimming at V came to 4 bases and at J to 10 bases, leaving 7 bases not matched to a gene. The CDR3 is 15 amino acids. The CDR3 loop reads CASSQALAGGMELFF. As DNA, the CDR3 is TGTGCCAGCAGCCAAGCACTAGCGGGAGGGATGGAGCTGTTTTTT.

This clone was observed a handful of times. The chain joins TRBV7-2 to TRBJ2-3; the D is unclear. With 1 base removed from V and 5 bases from J, the gap between germline ends came to 7 bases. Germline V gene lookup returns CDR1 SGHTA and CDR2 FQGNSA. The CDR3 loop spans 13 amino acids. The CDR3 coding sequence is TGTGCCAGCAGCTTAGGGGCGCGAGATACGCAGTATTTT. As protein: CASSLGARDTQYF.

The sample holds a few counts of this clone. One end of the junction is discordant with germline, which a read error may explain. This rearrangement joins TRBV4-3 to TRBJ2-1; 10 bases line up with TRBD2. This CDR3 spans 12 amino acids. Germline loops: CDR1 LGHNA, CDR2 YSLEER. The DNA for the CDR3 is TGCGCCAGCAGCCAACTAGCGGGAGTCCGGATCTTC. Amino acid sequence: CASSQLAGVRIF.

This clone has more than one count but fewer than ten. CDR3 DNA sequence: TGTGCCAGCAGCTTAGGCGGGCGGGTAGGAGAGACCCAGTACTTC. Protein: CASSLGGRVGETQYF. The chain joins TRBV7-9 to TRBJ2-5; perhaps TRBD2 as D (5 bases). The length of the CDR3 is 15 residues. With 1 base removed from V and 4 bases from J, the gap between germline ends came to 13 bases. CDR1 SEHNR and CDR2 FQNEAQ come from the germline V gene (reference sequence).

The chain is built from TRBV16 and TRBJ2-6; 7 bases agree with TRBD1. In germline, CDR1 is KGHSY, CDR2 FQNENV. After removal of 1 base from V and 2 bases from J, the junction contained 5 bases not matched to a gene. CDR3 length: 17 residues. This chain's CDR3 is CASSQWQGETGANVLTF. Written as DNA, the CDR3 is TGTGCCAGCAGCCAATGGCAGGGGGAAACTGGGGCCAACGTCCTGACTTTC. Complete variable domain (other parts from reference TRBV16 and TRBJ2-6): GEEVAQTPKHLVRGEGQKAKLYCAPIKGHSYVFWYQQVLKNEFKFLISFQNENVFDETGMPKERFSAKCLPNSPCSLEIQATKLEDSAVYFCASSQWQGETGANVLTFGAGSRLTVL.

This clone has only a few counts. The V and J genes are TRBV7-9 and TRBJ1-2, with a weak D call TRBD1 (5 bases). CDR1 is SEHNR and CDR2 is FQNEAQ in the germline V gene (reference sequence). Trimming took 4 bases from V and 4 from J, leaving 19 bases between them. CDR3 length: 16 residues. The CDR3 loop reads CASSSGTVPGAYGYTF. The CDR3 region has the DNA TGTGCCAGCAGCTCCGGGACTGTGCCCGGTGCCTATGGCTACACCTTC.

The chain links TRBV9 to TRBJ2-7; D is unclear. V was trimmed by 1 base and J by 3 bases, leaving 11 bases between them. Per germline, CDR1 SGDLS and CDR2 YYNGEE. This CDR3 is built from 14 residues. The CDR3 spells CASSVSSSGYEQYF. CDR3 nucleotide sequence: TGTGCCAGCAGCGTATCCTCCAGTGGCTACGAGCAGTACTTC.

The genes are TRBV28 and TRBJ2-5; TRBD2 might be the D (5 bases). The CDR3 has 17 amino acids. Germline CDR1 is MDHEN and CDR2 is SYDVKM. V dropped 1 base and J dropped 0 bases, with 15 bases sitting between them. The DNA for the CDR3 is TGTGCCAGCAGTTTATTGGCGGGCCCGGGTTACCAAGAGACCCAGTACTTC. It yields the protein CASSLLAGPGYQETQYF.

This clone was detected only a few times. The chain links TRBV21-1 to TRBJ2-1; TRBD1 is the table's D call, not checked against the DNA. TRBV21-1 is flagged as a pseudogene. This CDR3 is 13 amino acids long. In nucleotides, the CDR3 is TGTGCCAGCAGCAAACCCAGCTACAATGAGCAGTTCTTC. This sequence encodes CASSKPSYNEQFF.

The table lists this clone with a few counts. J is TRBJ2-2 and V is TRBV19, with 9 nucleotides matching TRBD2. Trimming took 6 bases from V and 4 from J; bases not matched to a gene: 9. The length of the CDR3 is 16 residues. Germline CDR1 and CDR2: LNHDA and SQIVND (reference sequence). CDR3 in DNA: TGTGCCAGTAGAGAATGGGAGCGGGAGGTCACCGGGGAGCTGTTTTTT. This sequence encodes CASREWEREVTGELFF.

The chain has TRBV30 and TRBJ2-2; D call uncertain. The CDR3 is made up of 14 amino acids. CDR1 and CDR2 (germline): GTSNPN, SVGIG (reference sequence). Trimming cost V 0 bases and J 2 bases, with 7 bases left between them. The CDR3 loop reads CAWSVLLNTGELFF. The CDR3 coding sequence is TGTGCCTGGAGTGTACTGCTCAACACCGGGGAGCTGTTTTTT.